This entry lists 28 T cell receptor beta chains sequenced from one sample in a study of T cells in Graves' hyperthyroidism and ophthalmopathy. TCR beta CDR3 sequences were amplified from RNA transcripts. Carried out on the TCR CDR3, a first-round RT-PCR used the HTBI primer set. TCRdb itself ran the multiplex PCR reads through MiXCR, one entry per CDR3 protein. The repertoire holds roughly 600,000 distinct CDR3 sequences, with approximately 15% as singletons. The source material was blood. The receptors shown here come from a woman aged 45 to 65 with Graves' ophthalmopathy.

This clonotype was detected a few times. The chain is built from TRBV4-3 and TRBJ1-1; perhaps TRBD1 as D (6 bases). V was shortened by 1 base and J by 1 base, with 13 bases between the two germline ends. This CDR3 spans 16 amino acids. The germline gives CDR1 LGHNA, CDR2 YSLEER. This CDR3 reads CASSQGWQGRNTEAFF. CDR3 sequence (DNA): TGCGCCAGCAGCCAAGGTTGGCAGGGGAGGAACACTGAAGCTTTCTTT.

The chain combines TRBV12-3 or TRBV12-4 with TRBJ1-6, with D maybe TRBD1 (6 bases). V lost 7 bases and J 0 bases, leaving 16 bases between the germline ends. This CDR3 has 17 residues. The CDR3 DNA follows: TGTGCCAGCAAGGGTAGGGGGGGAAGCTCCTATAATTCACCCCTCCACTTT. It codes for CASKGRGGSSYNSPLHF.

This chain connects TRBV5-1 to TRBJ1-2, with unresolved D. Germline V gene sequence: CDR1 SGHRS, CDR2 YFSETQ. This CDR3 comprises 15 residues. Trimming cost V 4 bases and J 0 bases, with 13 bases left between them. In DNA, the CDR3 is TGCGCCAGCAGCAGAGGGCCCGAGGCTAACTATGGCTACACCTTC. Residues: CASSRGPEANYGYTF.

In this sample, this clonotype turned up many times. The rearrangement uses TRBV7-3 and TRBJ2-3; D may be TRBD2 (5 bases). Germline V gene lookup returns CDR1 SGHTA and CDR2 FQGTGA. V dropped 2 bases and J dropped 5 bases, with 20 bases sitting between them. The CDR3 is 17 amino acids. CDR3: CASSLFGKTTVQDTQYF. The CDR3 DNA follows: TGTGCCAGCAGCTTATTCGGGAAGACCACGGTTCAAGATACGCAGTATTTT. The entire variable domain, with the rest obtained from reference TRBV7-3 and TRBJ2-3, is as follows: GAGVSQTPSNKVTEKGKYVELRCDPISGHTALYWYRQSLGQGPEFLIYFQGTGAADDSGLPNDRFFAVRPEGSVSTLKIQRTERGDSAVYLCASSLFGKTTVQDTQYFGPGTRLTVL.

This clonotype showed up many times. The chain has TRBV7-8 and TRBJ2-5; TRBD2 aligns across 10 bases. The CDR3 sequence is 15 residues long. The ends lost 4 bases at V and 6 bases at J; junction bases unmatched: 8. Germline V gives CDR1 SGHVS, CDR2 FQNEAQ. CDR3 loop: CASSSWLAGVKTQYF. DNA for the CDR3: TGTGCCAGCAGCTCCTGGCTAGCGGGAGTAAAGACCCAGTACTTC.

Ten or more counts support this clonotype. The CDR3 loop reads CASSPPGQGVNTEAFF. DNA for the CDR3: TGCGCCAGCAGCCCCCCGGGACAGGGAGTGAACACTGAAGCTTTCTTT. V and J are TRBV5-1 and TRBJ1-1, with TRBD1 identical over 9 bases. The J segment lost 0 bases and the V segment lost 4 bases, leaving 7 bases of the junction unmatched. The length of the CDR3 is 16 residues. Germline V gives CDR1 SGHRS, CDR2 YFSETQ.

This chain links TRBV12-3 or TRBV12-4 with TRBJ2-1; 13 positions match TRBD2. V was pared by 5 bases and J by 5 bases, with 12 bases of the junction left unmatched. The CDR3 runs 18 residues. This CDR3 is CASSQLAGGPRFDNEQFF. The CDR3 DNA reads TGTGCCAGCAGTCAACTAGCGGGAGGGCCCCGATTCGACAATGAGCAGTTCTTC.

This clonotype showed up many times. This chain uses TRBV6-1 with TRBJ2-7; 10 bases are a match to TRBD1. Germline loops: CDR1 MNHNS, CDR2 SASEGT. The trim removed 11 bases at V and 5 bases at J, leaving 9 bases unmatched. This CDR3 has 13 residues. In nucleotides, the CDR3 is TGTGCCCACGGACGGGACAGGGGCCACGAGCAGTACTTC. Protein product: CAHGRDRGHEQYF.

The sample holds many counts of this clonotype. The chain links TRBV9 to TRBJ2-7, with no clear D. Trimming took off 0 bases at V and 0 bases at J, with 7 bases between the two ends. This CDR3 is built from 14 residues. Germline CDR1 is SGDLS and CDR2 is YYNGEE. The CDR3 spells CASSVASSSYEQYF. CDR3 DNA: TGTGCCAGCAGCGTAGCCTCTAGCTCCTACGAGCAGTACTTC.

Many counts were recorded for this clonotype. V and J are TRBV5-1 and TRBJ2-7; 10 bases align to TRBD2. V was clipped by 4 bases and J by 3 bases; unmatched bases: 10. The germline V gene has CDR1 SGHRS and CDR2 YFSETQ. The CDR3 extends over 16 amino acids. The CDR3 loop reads CASSGRWTSGIYEQYF. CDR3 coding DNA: TGCGCCAGCAGCGGGCGTTGGACTAGCGGTATCTACGAGCAGTACTTC.

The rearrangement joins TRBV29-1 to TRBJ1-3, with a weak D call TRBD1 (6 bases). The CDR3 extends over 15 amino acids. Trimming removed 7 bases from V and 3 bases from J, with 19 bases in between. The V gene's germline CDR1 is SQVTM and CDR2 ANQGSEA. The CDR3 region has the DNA TGCAGCGCAACTCGTAGGGGGGCTGGTGGAAACACCATATATTTT. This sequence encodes CSATRRGAGGNTIYF.

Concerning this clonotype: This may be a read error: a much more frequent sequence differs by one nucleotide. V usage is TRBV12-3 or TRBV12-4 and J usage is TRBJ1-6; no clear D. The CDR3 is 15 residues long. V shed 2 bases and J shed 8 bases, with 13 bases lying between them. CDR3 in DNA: TGTGCCAGCAGTTTACTAGGGTTACTTGATTCACCCCTCCACTTT. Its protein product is CASSLLGLLDSPLHF.

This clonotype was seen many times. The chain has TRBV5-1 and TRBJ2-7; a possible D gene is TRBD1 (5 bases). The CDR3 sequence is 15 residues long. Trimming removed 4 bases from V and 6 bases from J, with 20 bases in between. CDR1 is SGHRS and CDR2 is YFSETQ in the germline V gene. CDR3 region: CASSQSDPGHREQYF. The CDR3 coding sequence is TGCGCCAGCAGCCAATCGGACCCCGGACATCGCGAGCAGTACTTC.

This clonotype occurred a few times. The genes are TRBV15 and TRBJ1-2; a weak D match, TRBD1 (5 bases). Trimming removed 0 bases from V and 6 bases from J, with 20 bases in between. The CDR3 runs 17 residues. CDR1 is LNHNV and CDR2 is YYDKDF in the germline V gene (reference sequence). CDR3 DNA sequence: TGTGCCACCAGCAGAGATCTTTCGGTCGGGGGTAGAGATGGCTACACCTTC. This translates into CATSRDLSVGGRDGYTF.

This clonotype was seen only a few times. The CDR3 DNA follows: TGTGCCAGCAGCCAAGAACAGGGGTTGGCCGATTCACCCCTCCACTTT. Residues: CASSQEQGLADSPLHF. The genes are TRBV14 and TRBJ1-6, with TRBD1 identical over 7 bases. Germline assignment: CDR1 SGHDN and CDR2 FVKESK. The CDR3 has 16 residues. With 0 bases clipped from V and 8 bases from J, the junction kept 7 bases outside the gene matches. Drawing the rest from reference TRBV14 and TRBJ1-6, the complete variable domain is EAGVTQFPSHSVIEKGQTVTLRCDPISGHDNLYWYRRVMGKEIKFLLHFVKESKQDESGMPNNRFLAERTGGTYSTLKVQPAELEDSGVYFCASSQEQGLADSPLHFGNGTRLTVT.

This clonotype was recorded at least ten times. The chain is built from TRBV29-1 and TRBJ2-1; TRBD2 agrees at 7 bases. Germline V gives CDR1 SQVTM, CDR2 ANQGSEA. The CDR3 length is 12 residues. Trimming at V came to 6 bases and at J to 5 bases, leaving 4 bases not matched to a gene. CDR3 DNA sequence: TGCAGCGTGGCTAGCGGAGACAATGAGCAGTTCTTC. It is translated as CSVASGDNEQFF.

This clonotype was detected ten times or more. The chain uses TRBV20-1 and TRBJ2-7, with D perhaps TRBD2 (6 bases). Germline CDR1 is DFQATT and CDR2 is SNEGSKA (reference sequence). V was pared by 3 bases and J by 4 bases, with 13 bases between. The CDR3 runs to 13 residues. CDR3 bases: TGCAGTGCTAGTCACGGGAGTAAGTACGAGCAGTACTTC. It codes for CSASHGSKYEQYF.

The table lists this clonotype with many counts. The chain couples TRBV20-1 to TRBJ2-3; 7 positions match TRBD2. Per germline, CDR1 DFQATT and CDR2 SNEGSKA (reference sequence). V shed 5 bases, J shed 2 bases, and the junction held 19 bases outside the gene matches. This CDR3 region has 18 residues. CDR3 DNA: TGCAGTGCTCGCCTACTAGCGAGCAAATCCCATTACACAGATACGCAGTATTTT. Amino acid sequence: CSARLLASKSHYTDTQYF.

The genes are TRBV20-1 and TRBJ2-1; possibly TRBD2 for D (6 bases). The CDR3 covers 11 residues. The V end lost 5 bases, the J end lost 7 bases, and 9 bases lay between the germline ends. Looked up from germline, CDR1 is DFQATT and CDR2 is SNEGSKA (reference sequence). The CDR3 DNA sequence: TGCAGTGCTTCCCGGGGGAATGAGCAGTTCTTC. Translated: CSASRGNEQFF.

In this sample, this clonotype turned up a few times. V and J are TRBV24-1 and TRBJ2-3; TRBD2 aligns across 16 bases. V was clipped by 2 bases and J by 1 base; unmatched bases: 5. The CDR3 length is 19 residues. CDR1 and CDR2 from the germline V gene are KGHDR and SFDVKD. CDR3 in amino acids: CATSDSGTSGRGGTDTQYF. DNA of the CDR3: TGTGCCACCAGTGATTCCGGGACTAGCGGGAGGGGAGGCACAGATACGCAGTATTTT.

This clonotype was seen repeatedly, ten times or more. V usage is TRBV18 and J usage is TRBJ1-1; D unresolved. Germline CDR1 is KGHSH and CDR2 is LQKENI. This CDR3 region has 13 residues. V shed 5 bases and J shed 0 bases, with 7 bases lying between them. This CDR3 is CASSSQLNTEAFF. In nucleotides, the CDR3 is TGTGCCAGCTCATCACAATTGAACACTGAAGCTTTCTTT. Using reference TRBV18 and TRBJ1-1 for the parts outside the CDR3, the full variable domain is NAGVMQNPRHLVRRRGQEARLRCSPMKGHSHVYWYRQLPEEGLKFMVYLQKENIIDESGMPKERFSAEFPKEGPSILRIQQVVRGDSAAYFCASSSQLNTEAFFGQGTRLTVV.

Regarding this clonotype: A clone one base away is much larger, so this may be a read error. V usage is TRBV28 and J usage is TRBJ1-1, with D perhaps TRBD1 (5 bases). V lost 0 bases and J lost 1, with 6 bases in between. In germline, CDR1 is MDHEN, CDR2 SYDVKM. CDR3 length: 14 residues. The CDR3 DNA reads TGTGCCAGCAGTTTATGGGGGCAGAACACTGAAGCTTTCTTT. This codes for CASSLWGQNTEAFF.

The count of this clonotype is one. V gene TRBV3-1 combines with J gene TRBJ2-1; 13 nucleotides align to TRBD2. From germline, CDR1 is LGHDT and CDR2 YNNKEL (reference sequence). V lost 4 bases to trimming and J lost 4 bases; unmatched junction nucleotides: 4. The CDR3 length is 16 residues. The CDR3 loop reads CASSPLTSGRYNEQFF. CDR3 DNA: TGTGCCAGCAGCCCGTTGACTAGCGGGAGGTACAATGAGCAGTTCTTC.

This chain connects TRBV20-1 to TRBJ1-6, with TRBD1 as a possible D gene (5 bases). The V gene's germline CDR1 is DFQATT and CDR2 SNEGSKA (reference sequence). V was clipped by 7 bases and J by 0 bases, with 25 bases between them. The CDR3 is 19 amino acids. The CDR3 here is CSVWDAPQGIPSYNSPLHF. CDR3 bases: TGCAGTGTATGGGATGCCCCCCAGGGAATACCCTCCTATAATTCACCCCTCCACTTT.

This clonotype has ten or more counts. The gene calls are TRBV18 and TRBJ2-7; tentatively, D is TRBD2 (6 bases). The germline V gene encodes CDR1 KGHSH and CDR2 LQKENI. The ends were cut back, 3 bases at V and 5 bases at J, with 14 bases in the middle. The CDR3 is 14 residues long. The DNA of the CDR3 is TGTGCCAGCTCACCCCATGTAGGCGGGGACGAGCAGTACTTC. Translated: CASSPHVGGDEQYF.

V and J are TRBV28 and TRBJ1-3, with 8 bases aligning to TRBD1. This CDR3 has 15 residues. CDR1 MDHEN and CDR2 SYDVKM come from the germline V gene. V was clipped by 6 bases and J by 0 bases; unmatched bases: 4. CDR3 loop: CASSRQGLSGNTIYF. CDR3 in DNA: TGTGCCAGCAGCCGACAGGGGCTCTCTGGAAACACCATATATTTT.

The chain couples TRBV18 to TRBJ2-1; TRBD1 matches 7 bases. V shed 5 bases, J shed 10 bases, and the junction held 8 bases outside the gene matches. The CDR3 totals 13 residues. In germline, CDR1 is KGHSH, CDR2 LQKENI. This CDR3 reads CASSNRQGVEQFF. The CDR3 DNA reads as TGTGCCAGCTCAAATCGACAGGGAGTAGAGCAGTTCTTC.

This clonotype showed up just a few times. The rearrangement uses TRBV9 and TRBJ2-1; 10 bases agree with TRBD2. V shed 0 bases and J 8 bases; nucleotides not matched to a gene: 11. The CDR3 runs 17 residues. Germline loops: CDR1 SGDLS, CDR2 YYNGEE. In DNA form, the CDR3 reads TGTGCCAGCAGCGTAGAATTAGCGGGAGGACGCGGGGATGAGCAGTTCTTC. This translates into CASSVELAGGRGDEQFF. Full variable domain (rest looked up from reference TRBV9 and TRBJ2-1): DSGVTQTPKHLITATGQRVTLRCSPRSGDLSVYWYQQSLDQGLQFLIQYYNGEERAKGNILERFSAQQFPDLHSELNLSSLELGDSALYFCASSVELAGGRGDEQFFGPGTRLTVL.